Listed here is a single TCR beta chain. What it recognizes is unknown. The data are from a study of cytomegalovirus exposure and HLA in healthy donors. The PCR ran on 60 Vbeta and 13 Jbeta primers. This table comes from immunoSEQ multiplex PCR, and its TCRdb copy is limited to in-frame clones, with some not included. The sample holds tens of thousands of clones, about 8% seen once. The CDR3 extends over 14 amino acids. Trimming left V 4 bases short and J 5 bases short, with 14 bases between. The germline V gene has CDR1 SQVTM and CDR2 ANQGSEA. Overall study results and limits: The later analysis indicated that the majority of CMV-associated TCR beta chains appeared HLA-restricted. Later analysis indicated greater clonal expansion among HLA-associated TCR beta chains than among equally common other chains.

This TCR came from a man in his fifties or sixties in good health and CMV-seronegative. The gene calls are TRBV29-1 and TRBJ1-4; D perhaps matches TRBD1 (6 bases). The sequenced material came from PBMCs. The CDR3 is CSVAYRADNEKLFF. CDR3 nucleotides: TGCAGCGTTGCGTACAGGGCGGACAATGAAAAACTGTTTTTT.